This TCR beta chain was captured by sequencing in a study of patients and donors after allogeneic stem cell transplantation. TCRdb ran MiXCR on the RT-PCR reads and lists one entry per CDR3 protein. This repertoire shows over 200,000 distinct CDR3 sequences, about 37% found once; its top ten account for around a tenth. Per germline, CDR1 MNHEY and CDR2 SMNVEV (reference sequence). The V end lost 5 bases, the J end lost 3 bases, and 14 bases lay between the germline ends. The CDR3 loop spans 15 amino acids. Only a few counts were recorded for this clonotype. Specimen: blood, either unsorted or a sorted T cell fraction (not recorded which). The V and J genes are TRBV27 and TRBJ1-5; D gene ambiguous. This TCR was sampled from a human donor who was either an allogeneic HSCT recipient or a stem cell or donor lymphocyte infusion donor (not recorded which). It is not recorded whose cells these are; they may come from a transplant donor. DNA for the CDR3: TGTGCCAGCAGTCCATTCGGGGTCATCAATCAGCCCCAGCATTTT. It specifies CASSPFGVINQPQHF.